These T cell receptor beta chains were read from a single sample in a study of CXCR3-negative and CXCR3-positive naive CD8 T cells. From the 5' RACE reads, TCRdb lists one entry per CDR3 protein and no DNA. The sample's table shows about 39,000 distinct CDR3 sequences. Sequenced input: naive CXCR3- CD8+ T cells from blood. These receptors all come from a human donor in good health. Some clones in this sample may be carry-over from other donors' samples. The CDR3 runs from the conserved cysteine through the conserved F or W. Expanded clones get a size class; other rows say once, few or many, or leave the size out.

v_gene,abundance,j_gene,CDR3aa
TRBV29-1,-,TRBJ1-2,CSVVGGRGGYTF
TRBV6-5,-,TRBJ1-2,CASSRDQAGYTF
TRBV28,-,TRBJ2-2,CASSLLDLNTEELFF
TRBV29-1,-,TRBJ2-5,CSVEGDGVETQYF
TRBV29-1,-,TRBJ1-1,CSYYPGNTEAFF
TRBV6-2/TRBV6-3,-,TRBJ2-7,CATFPGRSYEQYF
TRBV3-1,-,TRBJ2-2,CASSQGLNTGELFF
TRBV25-1,-,TRBJ1-6,CASSDRDREYNSPLHF
TRBV4-3,-,TRBJ2-7,CASSQERYKYEQYF
TRBV29-1,-,TRBJ2-1,CSVEGLPEQFF
TRBV6-1,-,TRBJ2-7,CASSESSLSPYEQYF
TRBV7-2,-,TRBJ2-2,CASSLGGRGVYTGELFF
TRBV4-3,medium-sized,TRBJ2-1,CASSQDSAGAYTEQFF
TRBV4-2,-,TRBJ1-2,CASSQDQENDGYTF
TRBV13,-,TRBJ2-2,CASSLGRGTGELFF
TRBV15,-,TRBJ2-2,CATNKRANTGELFF
TRBV5-4,-,TRBJ2-2,CASSVGLAGVTGELFF
TRBV5-6,-,TRBJ2-1,CASSQTGESYNEQFF
TRBV2,-,TRBJ2-1,CASSVGAYNEQFF
TRBV6-6,-,TRBJ2-1,CASSYSMDRGNEQFF
TRBV12-3/TRBV12-4,-,TRBJ1-1,CASSPPRRVGNTEAFF
TRBV10-3,-,TRBJ1-2,CAISESGSNYGYTF
TRBV7-8,-,TRBJ2-1,CASSRWTGGSYNEQFF